The clone carrying this T cell receptor beta chain showed up many times. TCRdb redid the calling of the RACE reads with MiXCR, one entry per CDR3 protein. The sample includes more than 70,000 distinct CDR3 sequences, around a tenth seen only once; the top ten take roughly 1.5%. The entry originates in a study of human T cells and chemical hapten exposure. The germline gives CDR1 SGHTA, CDR2 FQGTGA. The CDR3 has 15 residues. V was trimmed by 2 bases and J by 10 bases, leaving 15 bases between them. Time point specified: patch test 2, 6 weeks after DPC sensitization. The treatment: therapeutic diphenylcyclopropenone sensitization with weekly scalp DPC.

This sequence joins TRBV7-3 and TRBJ1-6, with no clear D. Sequenced here: whole blood, sampled in connection with sensitization to the hapten diphenylcyclopropenone (DPC). This sequence was found in a man between 18 and 35 years old with alopecia areata. Some clones in this sample may be carry-over from other donors' samples. CDR3 DNA: TGTGCCAGCAGCTTAGATTCACTGGGCTCCTCACCCCTCCACTTT. As protein: CASSLDSLGSSPLHF.